Listed here is a single TCR beta chain. Germline V gene data show CDR1 as MGHRA and CDR2 as YSYEKL. The CDR3 is made up of 20 amino acids. Trimming removed 1 base from V and 2 bases from J; junction bases left unmatched: 12. TCRdb's table, derived via immunoSEQ multiplex PCR, lists solely in-frame clones and lacks some. Of 72,000 or so clones in the sample, roughly 93% were seen once. These data belong to a study of T cell changes during pregnancy in multiple sclerosis. The V gene is TRBV4-1, the J gene TRBJ2-2; 11 bases map to TRBD2. The receptor was derived from a female donor with multiple sclerosis, enrolled in a pregnancy study. Sequencing was performed on peripheral blood, taken in the second trimester of pregnancy. The CDR3 coding sequence is TGCGCCAGCAGCCAAGTCCGCCTAGCGGGGGGCCAATCCAACACCGGGGAGCTGTTTTTT. Its translation: CASSQVRLAGGQSNTGELFF.